This record looks at one T cell receptor beta chain sequence and its context. Its target is unknown. 60 Vbeta and 13 Jbeta primers were used in PCR. TCRdb's copy holds only in-frame clones and misses some; the assay was immunoSEQ multiplex PCR. The sample lists under 130,000 clones; over 70% were seen once. The CDR3 is 14 residues long. Germline CDR1 is MNHEY and CDR2 is SMNVEV (reference sequence). The ends were cut back, 6 bases at V and 0 bases at J, with 9 bases in the middle. This entry comes from a study of cytomegalovirus exposure and HLA in healthy donors. Study results and caveats: Reportedly, TCR beta sequences accurately predicted HLA-A and HLA-B alleles in most subjects. The study flagged approximately 180 TCR beta chains as cytomegalovirus-associated.

The source material was PBMCs. This clonotype originated in a male donor in good health and CMV-seronegative. The chain uses TRBV27 and TRBJ2-1; no reliable D call. In nucleotides, the CDR3 is TGTGCCAGCAGCAAAGCTAGCTCCTACAATGAGCAGTTCTTC. Its protein is CASSKASSYNEQFF.